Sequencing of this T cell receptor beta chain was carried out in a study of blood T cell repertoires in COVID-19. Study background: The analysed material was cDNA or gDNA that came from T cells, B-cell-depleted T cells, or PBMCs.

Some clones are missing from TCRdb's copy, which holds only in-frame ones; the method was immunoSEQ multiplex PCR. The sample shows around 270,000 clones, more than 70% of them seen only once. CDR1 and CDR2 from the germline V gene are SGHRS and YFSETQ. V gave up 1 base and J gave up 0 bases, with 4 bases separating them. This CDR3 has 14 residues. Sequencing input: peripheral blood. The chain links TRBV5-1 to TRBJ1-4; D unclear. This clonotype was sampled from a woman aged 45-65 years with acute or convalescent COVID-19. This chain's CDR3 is CASSLTATNEKLFF. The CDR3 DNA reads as TGCGCCAGCAGCTTGACAGCAACTAATGAAAAACTGTTTTTT.